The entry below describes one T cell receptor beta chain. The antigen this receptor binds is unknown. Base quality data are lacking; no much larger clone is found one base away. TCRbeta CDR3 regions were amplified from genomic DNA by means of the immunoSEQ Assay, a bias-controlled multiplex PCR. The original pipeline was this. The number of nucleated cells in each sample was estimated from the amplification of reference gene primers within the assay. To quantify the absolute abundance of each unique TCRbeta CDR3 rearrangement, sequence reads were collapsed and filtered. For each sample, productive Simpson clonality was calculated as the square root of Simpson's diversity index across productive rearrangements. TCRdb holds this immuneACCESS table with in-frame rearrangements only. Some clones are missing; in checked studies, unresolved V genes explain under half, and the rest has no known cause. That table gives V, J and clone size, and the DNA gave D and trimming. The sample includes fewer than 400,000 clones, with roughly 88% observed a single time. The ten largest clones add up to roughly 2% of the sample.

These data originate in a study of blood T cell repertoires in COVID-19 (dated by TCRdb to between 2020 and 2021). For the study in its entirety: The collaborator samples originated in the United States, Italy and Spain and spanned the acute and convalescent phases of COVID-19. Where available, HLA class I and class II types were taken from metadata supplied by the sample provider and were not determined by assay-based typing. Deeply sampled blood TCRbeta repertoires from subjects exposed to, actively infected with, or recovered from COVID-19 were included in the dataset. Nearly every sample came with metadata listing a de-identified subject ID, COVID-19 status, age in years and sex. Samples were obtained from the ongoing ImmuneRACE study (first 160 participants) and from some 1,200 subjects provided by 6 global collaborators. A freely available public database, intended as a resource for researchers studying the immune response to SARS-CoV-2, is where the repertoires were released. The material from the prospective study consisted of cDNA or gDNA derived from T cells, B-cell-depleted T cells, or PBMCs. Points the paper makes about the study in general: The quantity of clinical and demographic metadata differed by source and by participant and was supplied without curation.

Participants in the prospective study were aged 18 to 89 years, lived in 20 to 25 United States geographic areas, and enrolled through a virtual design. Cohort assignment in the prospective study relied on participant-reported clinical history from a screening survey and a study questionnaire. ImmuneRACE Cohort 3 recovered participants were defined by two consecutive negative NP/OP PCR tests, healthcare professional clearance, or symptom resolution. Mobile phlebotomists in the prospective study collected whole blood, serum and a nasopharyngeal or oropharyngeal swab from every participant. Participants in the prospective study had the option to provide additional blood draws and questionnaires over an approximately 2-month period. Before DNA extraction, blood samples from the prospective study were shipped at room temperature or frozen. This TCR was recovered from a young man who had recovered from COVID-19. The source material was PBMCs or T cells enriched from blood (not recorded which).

The CDR3 region reads CASSALPGQANTGELFF. The sequenced DNA: TGTGCCAGCAGTGCACTACCGGGACAGGCGAACACCGGGGAGCTGTTTTTT. Rearrangement joined TRBV6-2 or TRBV6-3 to TRBJ2-2; 8 of the junction bases match TRBD1. For CDR1 and CDR2, the germline V gene lists MNHEY and SVGEGT. V has 5 bases trimmed and J has 0 bases trimmed; junction bases matching no gene number 8. The CDR3 measures 17 amino acids from cysteine to phenylalanine. Solely the CDR3 DNA is kept, with 51 bases framed from the first base.